The rows below give T cell receptor beta chains drawn from one sample of a study of T cells in Graves' hyperthyroidism and ophthalmopathy. TCRdb reanalysed the multiplex PCR reads using MiXCR and keeps one entry per CDR3 protein. The sample records over 300,000 distinct CDR3 sequences, around 13% being singletons. Sequencing used blood. These receptors all come from a woman aged 55-75 years with Graves' hyperthyroidism. Both conserved end residues are part of each CDR3. Fields, in order: V gene, clone size, D gene, J gene, CDR3 DNA, CDR3 protein. The D gene is left open where the match is weak. Clone size is not always given. Where it is, it says once, few, many or a class for expanded clones.

V: TRBV6-2/TRBV6-3
size: .
D: TRBD1
J: TRBJ2-1
DNA: TGTGCCAGCACCCTCAGGGGGTCCTACAATGAGCAGTTCTTC
CDR3: CASTLRGSYNEQFF

V: TRBV12-3/TRBV12-4
size: many
D: TRBD2
J: TRBJ2-3
DNA: TGTGCCAGCAGTTCCGGACTAGCGGGCAACACAGATACGCAGTATTTT
CDR3: CASSSGLAGNTDTQYF

V: TRBV18
size: .
D: .
J: TRBJ1-1
DNA: TGTGCCAGCTCACCGCCCACACCCGAGCCTGAAGCTTTCTTT
CDR3: CASSPPTPEPEAFF

V: TRBV6-1
size: .
D: .
J: TRBJ2-5
DNA: TGTGCCAGCAGTCCGGATCACGCGGGAAAGACCCAGTACTTC
CDR3: CASSPDHAGKTQYF

V: TRBV3-1
size: many
D: .
J: TRBJ2-3
DNA: TGTGCCAGCAGCCCCCAACGAGGGGCGGGCACAGATACGCAGTATTTT
CDR3: CASSPQRGAGTDTQYF

V: TRBV2
size: many
D: .
J: TRBJ2-7
DNA: TGTGCCAGCGGTCGTCAGAGCGACGAGCAGTACTTC
CDR3: CASGRQSDEQYF

V: TRBV11-3
size: .
D: TRBD2
J: TRBJ2-7
DNA: TGTGCCAGCAGCTCCGGGACTAGCGGGAGATCGTACGAGCAGTACTTC
CDR3: CASSSGTSGRSYEQYF

V: TRBV7-8
size: .
D: .
J: TRBJ1-6
DNA: TGTGCCAGCAGCCCCAGGTTGGGGACCCTCCACTTT
CDR3: CASSPRLGTLHF

V: TRBV7-8
size: few
D: .
J: TRBJ2-7
DNA: TGTGCCAGCACCCATGGAGGGACGTACGAGCAGTACTTC
CDR3: CASTHGGTYEQYF

V: TRBV29-1
size: few
D: TRBD1
J: TRBJ1-4
DNA: TGCAGCGCCACGGACAGGGGGAAACTGTTTTTT
CDR3: CSATDRGKLFF

V: TRBV12-3/TRBV12-4
size: many
D: TRBD2
J: TRBJ2-2
DNA: TGTGCCAGCAGTTTTAGCGGGACGAACACCGGGGAGCTGTTTTTT
CDR3: CASSFSGTNTGELFF

V: TRBV6-2/TRBV6-3
size: .
D: .
J: TRBJ2-5
DNA: TGTGCCAGCAGTTACTCAGAAACCCAAGAGACCCAGTACTTC
CDR3: CASSYSETQETQYF

V: TRBV20-1
size: few
D: TRBD1
J: TRBJ2-7
DNA: TGCAGTGCTAGAGATTCGACAGGGGCCACCTACGAGCAGTACTTC
CDR3: CSARDSTGATYEQYF

V: TRBV6-8
size: few
D: TRBD1
J: TRBJ1-2
DNA: TGCTCCACGGACAGGGAACGTCGCTACACCTTC
CDR3: CSTDRERRYTF

V: TRBV6-5
size: .
D: .
J: TRBJ2-5
DNA: TGTGCCAGCAGTTACGCGGGACTTCAAGAGACCCAGTACTTC
CDR3: CASSYAGLQETQYF

V: TRBV18
size: .
D: TRBD1
J: TRBJ2-7
DNA: TGTGCCAGCTCACCATTGCCCGGGGACAGGGACTGCGAGCAGTACTTC
CDR3: CASSPLPGDRDCEQYF

V: TRBV24-1
size: .
D: .
J: TRBJ1-5
DNA: TGTGCCACCAGTGACATCAGCTGGAATCAGCCCCAGCATTTT
CDR3: CATSDISWNQPQHF

V: TRBV19
size: .
D: .
J: TRBJ2-2
DNA: TGTGCCAGTAGTATGGTGTCCGGGGGCAAGGCGGGGGAGCTGTTTTTT
CDR3: CASSMVSGGKAGELFF

V: TRBV29-1
size: few
D: .
J: TRBJ2-1
DNA: TGCAGCGTTGAGACTAGTCGGGTCTCCAATGAGCAGTTCTTC
CDR3: CSVETSRVSNEQFF

V: TRBV20-1
size: many
D: .
J: TRBJ2-1
DNA: TGCAGTGCCACCTTAGACAGGTATGAGCAGTTCTTC
CDR3: CSATLDRYEQFF

V: TRBV24-1
size: many
D: .
J: TRBJ2-3
DNA: TGTGCCACCAGTGATCTCTTCAAGGGCGGAGCAGATACGCAGTATTTT
CDR3: CATSDLFKGGADTQYF

V: TRBV6-4
size: few
D: TRBD1
J: TRBJ1-1
DNA: TGTGCCAGCTCAGAGGGCCAGGGGGGAATCACTGAAGCTTTCTTT
CDR3: CASSEGQGGITEAFF

V: TRBV28
size: few
D: .
J: TRBJ1-6
DNA: TGTGCCAGCAGTATACTGACAGGCCGGGATTCACCCCTCCACTTT
CDR3: CASSILTGRDSPLHF

V: TRBV7-8
size: .
D: .
J: TRBJ2-7
DNA: TGTGCCAGCAGCTTAGGAACATTGTGGGAGCAGTACTTC
CDR3: CASSLGTLWEQYF

V: TRBV30
size: many
D: .
J: TRBJ2-1
DNA: TGTGCCTGGAGGGGAATTACAGGGATCCCCTACAATGAGCAGTTCTTC
CDR3: CAWRGITGIPYNEQFF

V: TRBV11-2
size: many
D: TRBD1
J: TRBJ2-7
DNA: TGTGCCAGCAGCCGACAGGGGAACGAGCAGTACTTC
CDR3: CASSRQGNEQYF

V: TRBV10-2
size: .
D: .
J: TRBJ1-6
DNA: TGCGCCAGCAGTGAAGAGGGCGCCTATAATTCACCCCTCCACTTT
CDR3: CASSEEGAYNSPLHF

V: TRBV7-3
size: many
D: .
J: TRBJ2-3
DNA: TGTGCCAGCAGTAAACAGGGAGGCCGGGATACGCAGTATTTT
CDR3: CASSKQGGRDTQYF

V: TRBV5-1
size: many
D: .
J: TRBJ2-5
DNA: TGCGCCAGCAGCTCCTACGATCAAGAGACCCAGTACTTC
CDR3: CASSSYDQETQYF

V: TRBV20-1
size: few
D: TRBD1
J: TRBJ2-7
DNA: TGCAGTGCTCCGGACAGGGGATCCTACGAGCAGTACTTC
CDR3: CSAPDRGSYEQYF

V: TRBV10-3
size: many
D: .
J: TRBJ2-3
DNA: TGTGCCATCAGTGATGATGGGGGAGTCACAGATACGCAGTATTTT
CDR3: CAISDDGGVTDTQYF

V: TRBV11-3
size: many
D: .
J: TRBJ2-7
DNA: TGTGCCAGCAGCTTAATTCGGACAACCTACGAGCAGTACTTC
CDR3: CASSLIRTTYEQYF

V: TRBV6-2/TRBV6-3
size: .
D: TRBD1
J: TRBJ1-5
DNA: TGTGCCAGCACCTCAAGTGGCCGGGACAGGGGCTATAGCAATCAGCCCCAGCATTTT
CDR3: CASTSSGRDRGYSNQPQHF

V: TRBV2
size: .
D: TRBD1
J: TRBJ2-2
DNA: TGTGCCAGCAGGGGACAGATTAACACCCGGGAGCTGTTTTTT
CDR3: CASRGQINTRELFF

V: TRBV3-1
size: many
D: .
J: TRBJ2-3
DNA: TGTGCCAGCAGCCAAGCTACTTCTGCTAGCACAGATACGCAGTATTTT
CDR3: CASSQATSASTDTQYF

V: TRBV5-8
size: few
D: .
J: TRBJ2-5
DNA: TGTGCCAGCAGCACTACAGGGCCGGTAGAGACCCAGTACTTC
CDR3: CASSTTGPVETQYF

V: TRBV30
size: many
D: .
J: TRBJ1-1
DNA: TGTGCCTGGAGTGTACCGGGGGAAGCTTTCTTT
CDR3: CAWSVPGEAFF

V: TRBV6-1
size: many
D: .
J: TRBJ1-1
DNA: TGTGCCAGCATAGGGGGGGCTAACGGAGTCACTGAAGCTTTCTTT
CDR3: CASIGGANGVTEAFF

V: TRBV29-1
size: few
D: .
J: TRBJ2-7
DNA: TGCAGCGTTGTAAGGAGGGGTACGACCTACGAGCAGTACTTC
CDR3: CSVVRRGTTYEQYF

V: TRBV28
size: many
D: .
J: TRBJ2-2
DNA: TGTGCCTTAGGGTGGAGGTACACCGGGGAGCTGTTTTTT
CDR3: CALGWRYTGELFF

V: TRBV3-1
size: .
D: TRBD2
J: TRBJ2-7
DNA: TGTGCCAGCAGCCAACGGACTAGCGGGAGTAGGTACGAGCAGTACTTC
CDR3: CASSQRTSGSRYEQYF

V: TRBV12-3/TRBV12-4
size: many
D: .
J: TRBJ2-1
DNA: TGTGCCAGCAGCAGAACAGGTTACAATGAGCAGTTCTTC
CDR3: CASSRTGYNEQFF

V: TRBV7-9
size: many
D: .
J: TRBJ1-2
DNA: TGTGCCAGCAGCTTAGCGATTGGGAAAGGCTACACCTTC
CDR3: CASSLAIGKGYTF

V: TRBV19
size: many
D: .
J: TRBJ2-1
DNA: TGTGCCAGTAGAATGAGCGACGGGTCCTACAATGAGCAGTTCTTC
CDR3: CASRMSDGSYNEQFF

V: TRBV7-9
size: many
D: .
J: TRBJ2-2
DNA: TGTGCCAGCAGCTTAGCGTCCGGCGTTATCGGGGAGCTGTTTTTT
CDR3: CASSLASGVIGELFF

V: TRBV2
size: .
D: TRBD2
J: TRBJ2-3
DNA: TGTGCCAGCAGTAATGGGACTAGCGGGAGGGCCCCGGGGACGCAGTATTTT
CDR3: CASSNGTSGRAPGTQYF

V: TRBV7-2
size: many
D: TRBD2
J: TRBJ2-2
DNA: TGTGCCAGCAGCCCCCCCCCAGCTAGCGGGAGTTCTGGGGAGCTGTTTTTT
CDR3: CASSPPPASGSSGELFF

V: TRBV18
size: many
D: .
J: TRBJ2-1
DNA: TGTGCCAGCTCACCCGGGGTGGTTAGCAGTGAGCAGTTCTTC
CDR3: CASSPGVVSSEQFF

V: TRBV6-7
size: few
D: .
J: TRBJ2-4
DNA: TGTGCCAGCAGTTCCTTTACAGGGAAACCCAAAAACATTCAGTACTTC
CDR3: CASSSFTGKPKNIQYF

V: TRBV19
size: few
D: TRBD1
J: TRBJ1-2
DNA: TGTGCCAGTAGTCTTCCTTTGGACAGGCTTTTTACTTATGGCTACACCTTC
CDR3: CASSLPLDRLFTYGYTF

V: TRBV2
size: many
D: TRBD2
J: TRBJ2-2
DNA: TGTGCCAGCAGAGCGACTAGCGGGAGTTCCGGGGAGCTGTTTTTT
CDR3: CASRATSGSSGELFF

V: TRBV28
size: many
D: TRBD1
J: TRBJ2-5
DNA: TGTGCCAGCAGTTTGAAGGGGGCGGGAGAGACCCAGTACTTC
CDR3: CASSLKGAGETQYF

V: TRBV6-1
size: .
D: .
J: TRBJ2-6
DNA: TGTGCCAGCAGTGATCGGCAGGGCTACTCTGGGGCCAACGTCCTGACTTTC
CDR3: CASSDRQGYSGANVLTF

V: TRBV28
size: many
D: .
J: TRBJ2-2
DNA: TGTGCCAGCAGTGGGGGATGGGGTTGGAACACCGGGGAGCTGTTTTTT
CDR3: CASSGGWGWNTGELFF

V: TRBV5-1
size: many
D: TRBD2
J: TRBJ2-3
DNA: TGCGCCAGCAGCCAGGGACTAGCGAAAGATACGCAGTATTTT
CDR3: CASSQGLAKDTQYF

V: TRBV28
size: .
D: TRBD1
J: TRBJ2-7
DNA: TGTGCCAGCATCCGGACAGGGGCCCACGAGCAGTACTTC
CDR3: CASIRTGAHEQYF

V: TRBV7-2
size: few
D: .
J: TRBJ2-3
DNA: TGTGCCAGCAGCTGGATGGGAGAAGATACGCAGTATTTT
CDR3: CASSWMGEDTQYF